These T cell receptor beta chains were read from a single sample in a study of blood T cell repertoires in COVID-19. This table comes from immunoSEQ multiplex PCR, and its TCRdb copy is limited to in-frame clones, with some not included. Altogether a few hundred thousand clones are present, roughly 90% being singletons, with the ten largest covering 1% to 1.5%. Sequenced sample: peripheral blood. These receptors were obtained from a middle-aged man with acute or convalescent COVID-19. CDR3s include the opening cysteine and the closing phenylalanine or tryptophan.

v_call: TRBV7-6; cdr3_aa: CASSLGPGERYEQYF
v_call: TRBV28; cdr3_aa: CASSRQGAPSGLSNQPQHF
v_call: TRBV27; cdr3_aa: CASSIFGGSGNQPQHF
v_call: TRBV28; cdr3_aa: CASSLLRGNEKLFF
v_call: TRBV10-3; cdr3_aa: CAISSTSGGPSSYNEQFF
v_call: TRBV28; cdr3_aa: CASSLVFGGSGNTIYF
v_call: TRBV28; cdr3_aa: CASIPPGQTYGYTF
v_call: TRBV5-1; cdr3_aa: CASSPWGGVTEAFF
v_call: TRBV27; cdr3_aa: CASSPGTGLYGYTF
v_call: TRBV7-3; cdr3_aa: CASSSPTSGGLTDTQYF
v_call: TRBV20-1; cdr3_aa: CSASVGGYTEAFF
v_call: TRBV5-1; cdr3_aa: CASSLYPRTGARSYEQYF
v_call: TRBV6-5; cdr3_aa: CASSPQTGPYTEAFF
v_call: TRBV6-1; cdr3_aa: CASSEDGRDNQPQHF
v_call: TRBV7-6; cdr3_aa: CASSATGTGGLNEKLFF
v_call: TRBV19; cdr3_aa: CASSPGGGMNSPLHF
v_call: TRBV4-2; cdr3_aa: CASSQGLTITSSGNTIYF
v_call: TRBV5-1; cdr3_aa: CASSSGSSGNTIYF
v_call: TRBV24-1; cdr3_aa: CATLTRDSTYEQYF
v_call: TRBV6-7; cdr3_aa: CASSYPPSGDSDTQYF
v_call: TRBV2; cdr3_aa: CASSERGMDGYTF
v_call: TRBV18; cdr3_aa: CASSPMDSSYNEQFF
v_call: TRBV28; cdr3_aa: CASSLTSDILYEQYF
v_call: TRBV5-1; cdr3_aa: CASSPGAYEQYF
v_call: TRBV9; cdr3_aa: CASSVGGSRGQPQHF
v_call: TRBV28; cdr3_aa: CASSLYQGEENTIYF
v_call: TRBV9; cdr3_aa: CASSVEAGTGGSGNTIYF
v_call: TRBV2; cdr3_aa: CASTGQGATNTEAFF
v_call: TRBV18; cdr3_aa: CASSPRTSGLIEQYF
v_call: TRBV7-9; cdr3_aa: CASRRSPNEKLFF
v_call: TRBV2; cdr3_aa: CASGTPTVEDIQYF
v_call: TRBV11-3; cdr3_aa: CASSLGAGNTIYF
v_call: TRBV2; cdr3_aa: CASSEVLAGGRQFF
v_call: TRBV24-1; cdr3_aa: CATSDLRDRASSNEQFF
v_call: TRBV28; cdr3_aa: CASSLNGENTEAFF
v_call: TRBV27; cdr3_aa: CASSLTGADTEAFF
v_call: TRBV9; cdr3_aa: CASSVGGQNTEAFF
v_call: TRBV7-2; cdr3_aa: CASSLVVGSSYEQYF